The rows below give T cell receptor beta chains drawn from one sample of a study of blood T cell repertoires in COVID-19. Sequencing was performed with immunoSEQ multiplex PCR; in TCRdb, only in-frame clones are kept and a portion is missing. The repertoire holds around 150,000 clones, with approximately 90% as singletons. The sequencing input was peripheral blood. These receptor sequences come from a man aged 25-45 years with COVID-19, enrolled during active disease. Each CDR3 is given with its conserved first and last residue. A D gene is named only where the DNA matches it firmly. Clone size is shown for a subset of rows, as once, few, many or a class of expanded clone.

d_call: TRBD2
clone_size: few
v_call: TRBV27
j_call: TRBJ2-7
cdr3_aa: CASSLAGEDREQYF
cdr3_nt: TGTGCCAGCAGTCTAGCGGGAGAGGATAGAGAGCAGTACTTC

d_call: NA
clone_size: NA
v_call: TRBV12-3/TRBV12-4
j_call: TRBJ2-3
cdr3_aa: CAWGDYTDTQYF
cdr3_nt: TGTGCGTGGGGGGATTACACAGATACGCAGTATTTT

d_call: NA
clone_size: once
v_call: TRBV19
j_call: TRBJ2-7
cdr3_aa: CASSVSLSYEQYF
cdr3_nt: TGTGCCAGTAGTGTCTCCCTCTCCTACGAGCAGTACTTC

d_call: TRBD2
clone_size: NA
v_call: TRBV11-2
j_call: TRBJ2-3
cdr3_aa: CASSARGGTDTQYF
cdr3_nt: TGTGCCAGCAGCGCTCGGGGGGGCACAGATACGCAGTATTTT

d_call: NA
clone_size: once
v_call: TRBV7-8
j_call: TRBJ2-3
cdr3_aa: CASSREGGAATQYF
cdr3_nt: TGTGCCAGCAGCCGAGAAGGGGGAGCGGCTACGCAGTATTTT

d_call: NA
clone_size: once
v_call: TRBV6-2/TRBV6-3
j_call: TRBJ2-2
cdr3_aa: CASSWGSNTGELFF
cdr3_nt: TGTGCCAGCAGTTGGGGCAGTAACACCGGGGAGCTGTTTTTT

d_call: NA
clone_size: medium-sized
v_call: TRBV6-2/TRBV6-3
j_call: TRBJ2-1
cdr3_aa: CASSYSTFGKEYNEQFF
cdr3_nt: TGTGCCAGCAGTTACTCGACTTTCGGGAAGGAGTACAATGAGCAGTTCTTC

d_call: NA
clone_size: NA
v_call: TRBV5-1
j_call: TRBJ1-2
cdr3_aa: CASSLSGVDLGYGYTF
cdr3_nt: TGCGCCAGCAGCTTGTCGGGTGTTGACCTTGGTTATGGCTACACCTTC

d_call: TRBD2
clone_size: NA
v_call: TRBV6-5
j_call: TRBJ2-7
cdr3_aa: CASSFSGSVSYEQYF
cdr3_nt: TGTGCCAGCAGTTTCAGCGGGAGTGTCTCCTACGAGCAGTACTTC

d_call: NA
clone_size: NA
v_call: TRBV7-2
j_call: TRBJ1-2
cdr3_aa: CASSLVSRVYGYTF
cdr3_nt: TGTGCCAGCAGCTTAGTGTCGCGGGTTTATGGCTACACCTTC

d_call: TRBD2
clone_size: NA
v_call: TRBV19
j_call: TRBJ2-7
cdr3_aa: CASSAGGLAASYEQYF
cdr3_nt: TGTGCCAGTAGTGCCGGGGGACTAGCGGCCTCCTACGAGCAGTACTTC

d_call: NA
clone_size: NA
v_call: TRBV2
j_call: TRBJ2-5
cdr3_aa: CAILDREGETQYF
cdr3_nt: TGTGCCATCTTGGACAGGGAGGGAGAGACCCAGTACTTC

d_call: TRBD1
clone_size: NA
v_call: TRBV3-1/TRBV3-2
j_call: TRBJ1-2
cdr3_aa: CASSPEGQLPGYGYTF
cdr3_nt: TGTGCCAGCAGCCCCGAGGGACAGCTCCCTGGCTATGGCTACACCTTC

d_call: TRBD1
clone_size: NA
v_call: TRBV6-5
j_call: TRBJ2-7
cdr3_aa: CASSYGRGLTYEQYF
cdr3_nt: TGTGCCAGCAGTTATGGCAGGGGGCTTACGTACGAGCAGTACTTC

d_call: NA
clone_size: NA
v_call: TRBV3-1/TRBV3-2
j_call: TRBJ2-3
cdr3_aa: CASSPAGRGTDTQYF
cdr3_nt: TGTGCCAGCAGCCCGGCAGGCAGGGGCACAGATACGCAGTATTTT

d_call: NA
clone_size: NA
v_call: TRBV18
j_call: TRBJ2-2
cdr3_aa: CASSREGDSNTGELFF
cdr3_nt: TGTGCCAGCTCACGGGAAGGGGACTCGAACACCGGGGAGCTGTTTTTT

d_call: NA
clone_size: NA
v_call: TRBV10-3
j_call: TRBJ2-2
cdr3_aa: CAISLNIPGGYMGELFF
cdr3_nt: TGTGCCATCAGCCTCAATATACCCGGGGGTTACATGGGGGAGCTGTTTTTT

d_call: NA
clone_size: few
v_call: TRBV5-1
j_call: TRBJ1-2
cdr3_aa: CASSLDIYGYTF
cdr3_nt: TGCGCCAGCAGCTTGGATATTTATGGCTACACCTTC

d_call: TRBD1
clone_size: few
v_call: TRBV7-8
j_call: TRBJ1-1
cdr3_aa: CASSQYPRQGGGKNTEAFF
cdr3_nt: TGTGCCAGCAGCCAATACCCCAGACAGGGAGGTGGAAAGAACACTGAAGCTTTCTTT

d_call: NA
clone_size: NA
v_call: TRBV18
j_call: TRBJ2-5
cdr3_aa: CASSPRPQAQETQYF
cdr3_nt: TGTGCCAGCTCACCACGGCCCCAGGCCCAAGAGACCCAGTACTTC

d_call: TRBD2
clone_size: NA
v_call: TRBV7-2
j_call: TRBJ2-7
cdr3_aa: CASSRTSGTYEQYF
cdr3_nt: TGTGCCAGCAGCCGGACTAGCGGGACCTACGAGCAGTACTTC

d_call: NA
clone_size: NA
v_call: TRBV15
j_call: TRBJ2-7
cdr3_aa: CATSRDPGSVDEQYF
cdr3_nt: TGTGCCACCAGCAGAGATCCAGGGTCCGTCGACGAGCAGTACTTC

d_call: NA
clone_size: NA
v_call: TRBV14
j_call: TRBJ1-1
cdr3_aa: CASSRFQGTEAFF
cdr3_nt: TGTGCCAGCAGCCGTTTTCAGGGAACTGAAGCTTTCTTT

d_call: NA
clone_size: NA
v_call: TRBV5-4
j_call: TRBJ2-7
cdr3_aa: CASSWDTYEQYF
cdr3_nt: TGTGCCAGCAGCTGGGACACCTACGAGCAGTACTTC

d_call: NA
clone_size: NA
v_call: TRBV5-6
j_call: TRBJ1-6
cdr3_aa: CASSFLQGISPLHF
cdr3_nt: TGTGCCAGCAGCTTCTTGCAGGGTATTTCACCCCTCCACTTT

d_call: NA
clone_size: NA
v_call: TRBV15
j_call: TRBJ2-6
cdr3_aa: CATSSRRDAISGANVLTF
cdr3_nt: TGTGCCACCAGCAGCCGGAGGGATGCGATATCTGGGGCCAACGTCCTGACTTTC

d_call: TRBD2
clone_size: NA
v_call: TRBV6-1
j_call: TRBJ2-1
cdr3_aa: CASSEPLGLADLLLLRDEQFF
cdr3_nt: TGTGCCAGCAGTGAACCCCTAGGACTAGCGGACCTCCTCCTCCTTAGGGATGAGCAGTTCTTC

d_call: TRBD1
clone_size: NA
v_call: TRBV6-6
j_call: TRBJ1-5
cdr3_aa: CASTVETGFNQPQHF
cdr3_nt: TGTGCCAGCACCGTGGAGACAGGGTTCAATCAGCCCCAGCATTTT

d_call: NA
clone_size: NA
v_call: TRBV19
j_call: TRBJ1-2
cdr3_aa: CASSEGDSPYGYTF
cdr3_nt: TGTGCCAGTAGTGAAGGAGACTCCCCCTATGGCTACACCTTC

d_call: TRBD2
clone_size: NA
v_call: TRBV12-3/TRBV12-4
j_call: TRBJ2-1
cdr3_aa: CASSSGRLNEQFF
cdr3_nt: TGTGCCAGCTCCTCCGGGAGGCTCAATGAGCAGTTCTTC

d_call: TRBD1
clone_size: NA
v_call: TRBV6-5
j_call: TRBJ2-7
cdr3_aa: CASSYSGTGIHEQYF
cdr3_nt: TGTGCCAGCAGTTACTCTGGGACAGGGATCCACGAGCAGTACTTC

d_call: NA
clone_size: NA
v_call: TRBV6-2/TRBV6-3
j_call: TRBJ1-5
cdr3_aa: CASSWDIRWQPQHF
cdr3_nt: TGTGCCAGCAGCTGGGACATACGATGGCAGCCCCAGCATTTT

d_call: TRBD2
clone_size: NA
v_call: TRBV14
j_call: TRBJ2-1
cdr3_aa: CASSHQGLAGGPGNEQFF
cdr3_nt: TGTGCCAGCAGCCACCAGGGACTAGCGGGGGGGCCGGGCAATGAGCAGTTCTTC

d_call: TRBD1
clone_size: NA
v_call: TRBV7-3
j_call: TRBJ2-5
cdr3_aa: CASSPGQDQETQYF
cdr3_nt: TGTGCCAGCAGCCCTGGACAGGATCAGGAGACCCAGTACTTC

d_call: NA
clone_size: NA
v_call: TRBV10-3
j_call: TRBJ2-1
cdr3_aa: CAISVDNRGEQFF
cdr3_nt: TGTGCCATCAGTGTCGACAATCGGGGGGAGCAGTTCTTC

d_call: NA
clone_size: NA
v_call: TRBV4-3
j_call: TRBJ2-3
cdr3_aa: CASSQDGGSDTQYF
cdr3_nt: TGCGCCAGCAGCCAAGATGGGGGGTCAGATACGCAGTATTTT

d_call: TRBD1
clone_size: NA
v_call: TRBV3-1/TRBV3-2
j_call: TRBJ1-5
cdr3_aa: CASSPSVGTGYNQPQHF
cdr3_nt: TGTGCCAGCAGCCCTTCCGTGGGGACAGGTTACAATCAGCCCCAGCATTTT

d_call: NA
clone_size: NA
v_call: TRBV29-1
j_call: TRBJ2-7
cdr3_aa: CSVIQGMHSYEQYF
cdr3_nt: TGCAGCGTCATTCAGGGGATGCACTCCTACGAGCAGTACTTC

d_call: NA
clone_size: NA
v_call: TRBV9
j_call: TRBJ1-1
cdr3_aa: CASSPWQGRTEAFF
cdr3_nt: TGTGCCAGCAGCCCCTGGCAGGGGAGAACTGAAGCTTTCTTT

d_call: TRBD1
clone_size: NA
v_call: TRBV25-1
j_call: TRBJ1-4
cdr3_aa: CASRAQGAREKLFF
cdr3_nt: TGTGCCAGCAGGGCACAGGGGGCTAGGGAAAAACTGTTTTTT

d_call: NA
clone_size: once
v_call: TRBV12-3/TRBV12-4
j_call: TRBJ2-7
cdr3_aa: CASSLALYEQYF
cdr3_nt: TGTGCCAGCAGTTTAGCCTTATACGAGCAGTACTTC

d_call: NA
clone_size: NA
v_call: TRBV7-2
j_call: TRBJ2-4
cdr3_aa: CASSLGALAAAGNIQYF
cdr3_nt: TGTGCCAGCAGCTTAGGGGCCCTAGCAGCCGCCGGAAACATTCAGTACTTC

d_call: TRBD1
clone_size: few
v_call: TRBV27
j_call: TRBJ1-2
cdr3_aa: CASKPRQGTNYGYTF
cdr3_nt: TGTGCCAGTAAACCCCGACAGGGTACTAACTATGGCTACACCTTC

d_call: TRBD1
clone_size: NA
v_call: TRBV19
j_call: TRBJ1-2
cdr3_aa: CASSRQGAYYGYTF
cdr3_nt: TGTGCCAGTAGTAGACAGGGGGCATACTATGGCTACACCTTC

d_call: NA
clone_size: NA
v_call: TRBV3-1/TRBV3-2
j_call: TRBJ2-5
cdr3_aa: CASSQREAGPSQETQYF
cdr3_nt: TGTGCCAGCAGCCAAAGGGAGGCGGGCCCCTCACAAGAGACCCAGTACTTC

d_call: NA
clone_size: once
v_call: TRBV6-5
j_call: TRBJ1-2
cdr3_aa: CASTPRDTIYGYTF
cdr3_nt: TGTGCCAGCACCCCCCGGGACACCATCTATGGCTACACCTTC